This T cell receptor (beta chain) was documented in a study of shared clonotypes between healthy human individuals. Libraries were prepared by immunoSEQ multiplex PCR; TCRdb keeps only in-frame clonotypes and omits some of them. The table records 400,000 or so clones, about 97% of them present only once. The CDR3 has 14 amino acids. Germline assignment: CDR1 MNHNS and CDR2 SASEGT. The V end lost 1 base, the J end lost 2 bases, and 8 bases lay between the germline ends. The J gene is TRBJ1-2, the V gene TRBV6-1; weak D call: TRBD1 (5 bases). Source material: memory CD8+ T cells sorted from blood. The subset: CD45RO+ cells pooled with CCR7-negative TemRA cells. This TCR derives from a man aged 25-45 years in good health. Written as DNA, the CDR3 is TGTGCCAGCAGTGAAGATGGGGGGAACTATGGCTACACCTTC. It encodes CASSEDGGNYGYTF.